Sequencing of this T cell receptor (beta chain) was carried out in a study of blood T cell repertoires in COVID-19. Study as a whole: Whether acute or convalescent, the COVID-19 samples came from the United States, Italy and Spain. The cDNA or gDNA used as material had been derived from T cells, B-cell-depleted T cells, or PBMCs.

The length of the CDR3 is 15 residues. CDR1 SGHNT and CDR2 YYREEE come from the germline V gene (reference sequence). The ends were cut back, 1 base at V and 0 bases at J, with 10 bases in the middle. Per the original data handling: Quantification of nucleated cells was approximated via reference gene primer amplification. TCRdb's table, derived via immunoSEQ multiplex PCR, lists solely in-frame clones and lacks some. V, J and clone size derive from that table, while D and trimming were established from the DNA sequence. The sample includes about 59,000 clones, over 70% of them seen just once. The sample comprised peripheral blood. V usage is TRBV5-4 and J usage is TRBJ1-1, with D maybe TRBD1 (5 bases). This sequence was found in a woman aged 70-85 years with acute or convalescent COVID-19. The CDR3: CASSLWGEMNTEAFF. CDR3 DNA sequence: TGTGCCAGCAGCTTGTGGGGGGAGATGAACACTGAAGCTTTCTTT.